Shown below are 24 T cell receptor beta chains from a single sample sequenced in a study of blood T cell repertoires in COVID-19. Clones were sequenced by immunoSEQ multiplex PCR, and TCRdb holds only the in-frame ones, with some missing. The repertoire includes 250,000 to 300,000 clones, approximately 87% of them detected once, and about 12% sits in the top ten. The material sequenced was peripheral blood. The receptors here all came from a woman in her 30s with COVID-19, enrolled during active disease.

This rearrangement joins TRBV21-1 to TRBJ2-7; the DNA was not used to check the table's D call, TRBD1. TRBV21-1 is a pseudogene. The CDR3 extends over 17 amino acids. The CDR3 DNA follows: TGTGCCAGCAGCAAAGCCAAAGGGACAGGGGGCATCTACGAGCAGTACTTC. Translated, it gives CASSKAKGTGGIYEQYF.

The chain has TRBV5-4 and TRBJ2-7; D unresolved. The CDR3 is 12 amino acids. The V end was cut by 3 bases, the J end by 3 bases, with 7 bases between. The germline CDR1 and CDR2 sequences are SGHNT and YYREEE (reference sequence). In DNA form, the CDR3 reads TGTGCCAGCAGCTCCTCTAGCTACGAGCAGTACTTC. Its translation: CASSSSSYEQYF.

The CDR3 nucleotides read TGTGCCAGCAGCCAAGACAACGGGGGGGCCATCTATGAGCAGTTCTTC. It translates to CASSQDNGGAIYEQFF. The chain uses TRBV4-2 and TRBJ2-1, with 8 bases that match TRBD2. Germline-derived CDR1 and CDR2 are LGHNA and YNFKEQ. V lost 0 bases, J lost 8 bases, and 9 bases stayed unmatched. This CDR3 has 16 amino acids.

The CDR3 DNA reads as TGTGCCAGCAGTCCACCCGGGACAGGGATCAGTTTCTATGGCTACACCTTC. Residues: CASSPPGTGISFYGYTF. This chain uses TRBV27 with TRBJ1-2; TRBD1 matches 9 bases. The CDR3 is 17 residues long. CDR1 and CDR2 (germline): MNHEY, SMNVEV (reference sequence). V shed 5 bases, J shed 4 bases, and the junction held 14 bases outside the gene matches.

This clone was seen only a few times. The chain combines TRBV10-2 with TRBJ2-2; 7 bases fit TRBD1. Trimming at V came to 10 bases and at J to 6 bases, leaving 8 bases not matched to a gene. Germline loops: CDR1 WSHSY, CDR2 SAAADI. The CDR3 loop spans 13 amino acids. CDR3 bases: TGCGCCACCGGGGACAGTCGGGCCGGGGAGCTGTTTTTT. Its translation is CATGDSRAGELFF.

The V and J genes are TRBV2 and TRBJ1-1; D unclear. Germline V gene data show CDR1 as SNHLY and CDR2 as FYNNEI. With 4 bases removed from V and 1 base from J, the gap between germline ends came to 4 bases. The CDR3 has 12 residues. The CDR3 is CASSVGNTEAFF. DNA of the CDR3: TGTGCCAGCAGTGTCGGGAACACTGAAGCTTTCTTT.

The V and J genes are TRBV4-1 and TRBJ2-7, with D possibly matching TRBD2 (5 bases). The CDR3 length is 14 residues. Germline values: CDR1 MGHRA, CDR2 YSYEKL. V gave up 4 bases and J gave up 3 bases, with 13 bases separating them. For the CDR3, the DNA is TGCGCCAGCAGCCCGCTCCGGGGATACTACGAGCAGTACTTC. Residues: CASSPLRGYYEQYF.

This rearrangement joins TRBV7-9 to TRBJ2-1, with 7 bases matching TRBD2. Looked up from germline, CDR1 is SEHNR and CDR2 is FQNEAQ (reference sequence). Germline trimming cut 5 bases from V and 2 bases from J; bases unmatched to any gene: 6. CDR3 length equals 15 residues. In DNA form, the CDR3 reads TGTGCCAGCAGCCGAGCGGGGCTGGCCTACAATGAGCAGTTCTTC. This gives the protein CASSRAGLAYNEQFF.

The rearrangement joins TRBV7-8 to TRBJ1-2; TRBD1 might be the D (5 bases). V was trimmed by 1 base and J by 8 bases, leaving 17 bases between them. This CDR3 is 15 amino acids long. The germline CDR1 and CDR2 sequences are SGHVS and FQNEAQ. The CDR3, as DNA: TGTGCCAGCAGCTTAGAGGAGGGGTCCGACTGGGGCTACACCTTC. It translates to CASSLEEGSDWGYTF.

CDR3 amino acids: CAISDPGDGKNTEAFF. CDR3 nucleotides: TGTGCCATCAGTGACCCAGGCGACGGAAAAAACACTGAAGCTTTCTTT. This chain connects TRBV10-3 to TRBJ1-1; D is unresolved. CDR1 and CDR2 from the germline V gene are ENHRY and SYGVKD. The CDR3 has 16 residues. V lost 3 bases and J lost 2, with 16 bases in between.

The chain recombines TRBV5-8 with TRBJ2-6, with D hard to call. Between the trimmed V and J ends, which lost 5 bases and 0 bases, there was a span of 12 bases. In germline, CDR1 is SGHTS, CDR2 YDEGEE. The CDR3 runs 16 residues. The CDR3 nucleotides are TGTGCCAGCAGTGGGCAGGTCGCCTCTGGGGCCAACGTCCTGACTTTC. Amino acids: CASSGQVASGANVLTF.

As regards this clone: Additional DNA sequences in this sample encode the identical CDR3. The rearrangement joins TRBV9 to TRBJ2-7; TRBD1 might be the D (5 bases). Germline CDR1 reads SGDLS; CDR2 reads YYNGEE. Trimming pared 0 bases from V and 0 bases from J, leaving 10 bases between. The CDR3 runs 15 residues. The CDR3: CASSVAGHSSYEQYF. The CDR3, as DNA: TGTGCCAGCAGCGTAGCTGGACACAGCTCCTACGAGCAGTACTTC.

The V and J genes are TRBV10-3 and TRBJ2-3; 9 nucleotides match TRBD2. V trimming: 6 bases; J trimming: 9 bases; junction bases outside the gene matches: 4. Germline-derived CDR1 and CDR2 are ENHRY and SYGVKD. The CDR3 is made up of 12 amino acids. The chain's CDR3 is CAIREREATQYF. CDR3 in DNA: TGTGCCATCAGAGAGCGGGAGGCGACGCAGTATTTT.

About this clone itself: Germline is not matched at one junction end, which may reflect a read error. J is TRBJ1-1 and V is TRBV30, with 7 positions matching TRBD1. The CDR3 contains 16 residues. Germline V gene sequence: CDR1 GTSNPN, CDR2 SVGIG (reference sequence). CDR3 nucleotide sequence: TGTGCCTGGAGTGTACTAGGGGGCTGGGTGAATACTGAAGCTTTCTTT. Translation: CAWSVLGGWVNTEAFF.

Only one count was recorded for this clone. This rearrangement joins TRBV19 to TRBJ2-7; 9 positions match TRBD1. J was trimmed by 5 bases and V by 5 bases; bases with no gene match: 7. The germline gives CDR1 LNHDA, CDR2 SQIVND (reference sequence). The CDR3 runs to 14 residues. The CDR3 DNA follows: TGTGCCAGTAGTCGACAGGGGGTCAGCAACGAGCAGTACTTC. Translated: CASSRQGVSNEQYF. Drawing the rest from reference TRBV19 and TRBJ2-7, the complete variable domain is DGGITQSPKYLFRKEGQNVTLSCEQNLNHDAMYWYRQDPGQGLRLIYYSQIVNDFQKGDIAEGYSVSREKKESFPLTVTSAQKNPTAFYLCASSRQGVSNEQYFGPGTRLTVT.

V usage is TRBV5-5 and J usage is TRBJ2-5, with D perhaps matching TRBD1 (8 bases). The V end was cut by 3 bases, the J end by 4 bases, with 16 bases between. The CDR3 loop spans 15 amino acids. Germline V gene sequence: CDR1 SGHKS, CDR2 YYEKEE (reference sequence). The CDR3, as DNA: TGTGCCAGCAGCTGGGGGGGACAGGTGTCAGAGACCCAGTACTTC. Translation gives CASSWGGQVSETQYF.

This sequence joins TRBV5-1 and TRBJ2-1; D is unclear. CDR1 is SGHRS, CDR2 YFSETQ, per germline. There are 14 residues in the CDR3. V shed 0 bases and J shed 5 bases, with 9 bases lying between them. The CDR3 here is CASSLGSGDNEQFF. The CDR3 nucleotides are TGCGCCAGCAGCTTGGGCTCCGGTGACAATGAGCAGTTCTTC.

The rearrangement uses TRBV5-6 and TRBJ2-2; no firm D call. Germline values: CDR1 SGHDT, CDR2 YYEEEE. CDR3 length: 14 amino acids. V lost 4 bases, J lost 2 bases, and 9 bases lay in between. The CDR3 region has the DNA TGTGCCAGCAGCCCTCGAGTAAACACCGGGGAGCTGTTTTTT. This gives the protein CASSPRVNTGELFF.

The genes are TRBV5-1 and TRBJ1-2; 11 bases fit TRBD1. Losses at the gene ends were 0 bases for V and 4 bases for J; bases not matched to a gene: 20. This CDR3 region has 21 residues. Per the germline V gene, CDR1 is SGHRS and CDR2 is YFSETQ. CDR3 in DNA: TGCGCCAGCAGCTTGGGGACCGCTTCCGGGACAGGGGGGCTCGGGTCCTATGGCTACACCTTC. It yields the protein CASSLGTASGTGGLGSYGYTF.

The chain couples TRBV7-2 to TRBJ2-2; 10 bases match TRBD2. With 6 bases clipped from V and 4 bases from J, the junction kept 11 bases outside the gene matches. Germline-derived CDR1 and CDR2 are SGHTA and FQGNSA. CDR3 length: 17 amino acids. The CDR3 is CASSLGRLAGVTGELFF. CDR3 nucleotide sequence: TGTGCCAGCAGTCTCGGGAGGCTAGCGGGGGTCACCGGGGAGCTGTTTTTT. The full variable domain, in which reference TRBV7-2 and TRBJ2-2 provide the parts outside the CDR3, is GAGVSQSPSNKVTEKGKDVELRCDPISGHTALYWYRQSLGQGLEFLIYFQGNSAPDKSGLPSDRFSAERTGGSVSTLTIQRTQQEDSAVYLCASSLGRLAGVTGELFFGEGSRLTVL.

This chain connects TRBV19 to TRBJ2-5, with 7 bases matching TRBD2. J was trimmed by 2 bases and V by 8 bases; bases with no gene match: 5. Germline V CDR1 and CDR2: LNHDA, SQIVND (reference sequence). This CDR3 spans 13 amino acids. The CDR3 loop reads CASRGSPQETQYF. The CDR3 nucleotides are TGTGCCAGTCGCGGGAGCCCACAAGAGACCCAGTACTTC.

The chain uses TRBV7-7 and TRBJ2-3; TRBD1 is a possible D gene (6 bases). With 5 bases removed from V and 1 base from J, the gap between germline ends came to 19 bases. The CDR3 covers 17 residues. The V gene's germline CDR1 is SSHAT and CDR2 FNYEAQ (reference sequence). The CDR3 here is CASSPRRGRGGTDTQYF. For the CDR3, the DNA is TGTGCCAGCAGCCCCCGACGGGGCAGGGGAGGCACAGATACGCAGTATTTT.

The chain employs TRBV7-9 and TRBJ2-7; D perhaps matches TRBD1 (5 bases). The CDR3 sequence is 13 residues long. Germline CDR1 and CDR2: SEHNR and FQNEAQ (reference sequence). V lost 1 base to trimming and J lost 2 bases, with 6 bases between them. CDR3 nucleotide sequence: TGTGCCAGCAGCTTAGTAGGGGCCTACGAGCAGTACTTC. As protein: CASSLVGAYEQYF.

The chain employs TRBV4-1 and TRBJ1-5, with D possibly matching TRBD1 (5 bases). This CDR3 spans 16 amino acids. The germline gives CDR1 MGHRA, CDR2 YSYEKL. V gave up 0 bases and J gave up 6 bases, with 15 bases separating them. CDR3 amino acids: CASSQDLRQGGQPQHF. The CDR3, as DNA: TGCGCCAGCAGCCAAGATCTGAGGCAGGGAGGTCAGCCCCAGCATTTT.